This T cell receptor beta chain was captured by sequencing in a study of regulatory T cells in long-lasting Graves disease. Notes on the study in general: There were preferences for TRBV28, TRBJ1-2 and TRBJ2-5 in persistent disease.

CDR1 SGHVS and CDR2 FQNEAQ come from the germline V gene. The V end was cut by 5 bases, the J end by 2 bases, with 12 bases between. The CDR3 contains 14 residues. Library construction for TCR beta used iRepertoire HTBI primers and Arm-PCR of CDR3 regions. TCRdb analysed the multiplex PCR reads with MiXCR anew, one entry per CDR3 protein. The table has about 290,000 distinct CDR3 sequences, 20% to 25% seen once. This clonotype has a count of ten or more. The antigen is unknown. As for time point: persistent/refractory GD, antithyroid drugs over 5 years with positive TRAb. Extracted PBMC RNA gave rise to the TCR library.

This clonotype originated in a female donor with Graves disease. The rearrangement uses TRBV7-8 and TRBJ2-5; possible D gene TRBD1, 5 bases. Here the sequenced sample was peripheral blood mononuclear cells (PBMCs), taken when the disease was refractory, from a patient treated with antithyroid drugs. The CDR3 DNA follows: TGTGCCAGCAGCCCAGCAGGGCTACAAGAGACCCAGTACTTC. Translated, it gives CASSPAGLQETQYF.